This paragraph reports one TCR beta chain. The antigen is unknown. The data derive from a study of shared clonotypes between healthy human individuals. Findings and caveats of the study: Estimated clonotype richness was generally higher in naive than memory subsets. Collection of samples was limited to blood; tissue repertoires likely differ. Sharing across four donors was highest in naive CD4 (roughly 5%) and lowest in memory CD8 (0.4%).

The CDR3 is made up of 15 amino acids. Germline CDR1 and CDR2: SGHRS and YFSETQ. V was clipped by 7 bases and J by 2 bases; unmatched bases: 6. Assay runs were performed at deep level. Generated by immunoSEQ multiplex PCR, the TCRdb table keeps only in-frame clones and is missing some. The profile shows around 700,000 clones, about 74% of them singletons. The TCR originated in a woman in her twenties or thirties in good health. Material: memory CD4+ T cells sorted from blood. Regarding subset: CD45RA-negative fraction. This chain connects TRBV5-1 to TRBJ1-4; 9 bases are a match to TRBD1. The CDR3 loop reads CASGRQGDTNEKLFF. In DNA form, the CDR3 reads TGCGCCAGCGGACGACAGGGGGACACTAATGAAAAACTGTTTTTT.